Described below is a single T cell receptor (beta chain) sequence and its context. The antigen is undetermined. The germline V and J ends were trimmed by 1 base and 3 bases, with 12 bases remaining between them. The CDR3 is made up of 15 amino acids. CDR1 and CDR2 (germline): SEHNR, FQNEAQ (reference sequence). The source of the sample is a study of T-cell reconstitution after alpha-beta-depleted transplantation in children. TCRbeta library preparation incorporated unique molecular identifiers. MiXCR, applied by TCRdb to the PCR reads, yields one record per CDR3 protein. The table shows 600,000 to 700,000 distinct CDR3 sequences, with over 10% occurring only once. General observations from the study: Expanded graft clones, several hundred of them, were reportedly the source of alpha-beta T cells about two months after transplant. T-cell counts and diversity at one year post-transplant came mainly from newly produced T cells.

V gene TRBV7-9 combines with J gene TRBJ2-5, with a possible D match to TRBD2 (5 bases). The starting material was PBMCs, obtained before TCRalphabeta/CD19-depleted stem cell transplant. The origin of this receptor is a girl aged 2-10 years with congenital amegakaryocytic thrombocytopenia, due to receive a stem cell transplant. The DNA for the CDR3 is TGTGCCAGCAGCTTAGTCCCTCAGAGGGAAGAGACCCAGTACTTC. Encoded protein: CASSLVPQREETQYF.